Sequencing of this TCR beta chain was carried out in a study of OX40 agonist ivuxolimab in advanced cancers. Study information: Therapy given before enrollment (anti-PD-1, anti-PD-L1 or anti-CTLA-4) was allowed, and around 41% had some. Three individuals attained partial responses, comprising one hepatocellular carcinoma case and two cutaneous melanoma cases. Study outcomes and limitations: Clonal expansion by week 6 occurred in CD4+ and CD8+ blood T cells (at 0.1 to 3.0 mg/kg).

Germline V gene data show CDR1 as SNHLY and CDR2 as FYNNEI. CDR3 length: 16 residues. Trimming at V came to 3 bases and at J to 5 bases, leaving 6 bases not matched to a gene. No patient had autoimmune disease or received systemic immunosuppression. As concerns this clone: Its specificity is unknown.

The data were produced by immunoSEQ multiplex PCR, yet TCRdb's version contains in-frame clones alone and is incomplete. The repertoire holds tens of thousands of clones, with roughly 84% as singletons. The V gene is TRBV2, the J gene TRBJ2-5, with 13 nucleotides matching TRBD2. This clonotype was sampled from an adult with an advanced solid tumor such as melanoma, head and neck, liver or kidney cancer. The sample consisted of CD4+ or CD8+ T cells sorted from blood, taken in a trial of the OX40 agonist ivuxolimab. The CDR3 DNA reads TGTGCCAGCAGTGACGGACTAGCGGGGGAGGTGGAGACCCAGTACTTC. Its translation: CASSDGLAGEVETQYF. The complete variable domain, with remaining parts taken from reference TRBV2 and TRBJ2-5, reads EPEVTQTPSHQVTQMGQEVILRCVPISNHLYFYWYRQILGQKVEFLVSFYNNEISEKSEIFDDQFSVERPDGSNFTLKIRSTKLEDSAMYFCASSDGLAGEVETQYFGPGTRLLVL.